This section outlines one T cell receptor (beta chain) sequence together with its context. Its cognate antigen has yet to be identified. There are no base qualities to consult, and no much larger clone falls within one base. This entry belongs to a study of blood T cells in healthy people across ages (dated by TCRdb to between 2014 and 2017). With respect to the entire study: Template switching captured roughly one uniquely barcoded TCR beta cDNA molecule per two T cells in model experiments. Using the same blood draw, the study looked at two additional independent replicas of 1 million unique cDNA reads for two donors, one aged 18 to 29 and the other aged 80 or older. To avoid experimental bias, donors of different ages were randomly spread across the sequencing lanes. Four age groups were formed from the donors: young (average approximately 16 years), middle-aged (more than 35), aged (roughly 59) and long-lived (more than 75). The study measured age-related changes in TCR beta repertoire diversity using deep sequencing normalized with unique cDNA molecular identifiers.

V loses 1 base, J loses 7 bases, and the germline ends lie 4 bases apart. Taken from the germline V gene, the CDR1 and CDR2 loops are LGHNA and YSLEER. The CDR3 runs 12 residues from the cysteine to the phenylalanine. Only the CDR3 DNA is retained, 36 bases long and in frame from the first base. The library was made by 5' RACE. The run used an Illumina HiSeq 2500. A second PCR of about 7 to 12 cycles was run with a J-beta primer mix and a sample-barcoded 5' primer. Each TCR beta cDNA molecule received a unique molecular identifier from a template-switch 5' adaptor carrying 12 random nucleotides. Each sample yielded at least 2.5 million CDR3-containing paired-end reads. All of the RNA was converted into first-strand cDNA using the Mint cDNA synthesis kit, with a TRBC-specific oligonucleotide serving as the primer. After uracil-DNA glycosylase treatment, a first 18-cycle PCR used universal primers M1SS and BC2_uni_R on all cDNA. The original pipeline was this. Each sample was normalized by randomly selecting 1 million high-quality reads, each carrying a distinct molecular identifier. Reads with shared molecular identifiers were discarded instead of being binned into consensus sequences. MiTCR, with a Q25 quality threshold and the strictest error-elimination algorithm, was used for CDR3 identification, clonotype clustering and error correction. A nonparametric unseen species model with Euler transformation was used to estimate a lower bound on total TCR beta diversity. Starting from the raw public reads, TCRdb applied fastp trimming at Q25, assembled clones with MiXCR and retained in-frame beta chains. Rows are unified per CDR3 protein, each entry keeping the most common DNA and genes. TCRdb assigned the V and J calls; the authors' analysis was not used. For this sample there are more than 800,000 distinct CDR3 sequences; 25% to 35% appear just once. Around 15% of the sample comes from the top ten.

Systemically healthy Caucasian individuals from Russia, roughly 40 in total and aged about 6 to 90 years, were included as donors. Roughly 10 milliliters of peripheral blood were collected from each donor into EDTA-treated Vacutainer tubes. Ficoll-Paque density-gradient centrifugation was used to isolate PBMCs, with at least 6.5 million per sample. Total RNA was extracted from PBMCs with Trizol reagent, with at least 5.5 micrograms obtained per sample. The percentages of naive CD45RAhigh/CD27high T cells were determined by flow cytometry on a PBMC aliquot from every donor. The investigation overall reported the following: As age increased, observed TCR beta diversity per million T cells dropped in a roughly linear way, and a significant reduction was already evident by age 40. Estimates of total diversity based on one million sequenced T cells were considered lower bounds and underestimates. Compared with the aged group, the long-lived group had more naive CD4+ T cells, fewer expanded clones and increased TCR diversity, a pattern suggesting age selection. Because donor CMV infection status was unknown, age-related changes in expanded clonotypes were potentially confounded. Bulk unsorted PBMC profiling prevented conclusive comparison of naive and antigen-experienced compartments. There was a strong correlation between observed TCR beta diversity and the percentage of naive T cells measured by flow cytometry.

The receptor comes from a woman of 80 years or more in good health. In this chain, TRBV4-3 is recombined with TRBJ1-4; the D gene cannot be resolved reliably. The sample was blood. The CDR3 region: CASSQGPEKLFF. The sequenced DNA: TGCGCCAGCAGCCAAGGGCCTGAAAAACTGTTTTTT.